This T cell receptor beta chain was observed in a study of blood T cell repertoires in COVID-19. At the level of the study: Some COVID-19 samples were acute and others convalescent; all came from the United States, Italy and Spain. Sources were T cells, B-cell-depleted T cells, or PBMCs; the material itself was cDNA or gDNA.

The CDR3 is made up of 18 amino acids. Germline V CDR1 and CDR2: SGHNT, YYREEE (reference sequence). Deletions cut 4 bases from V and 6 bases from J, with 27 bases between. In the original workflow: Reference gene primers were amplified, and this amplification served to estimate nucleated cell counts. Repertoires were generated with immunoSEQ multiplex PCR, while TCRdb's copy carries only in-frame clones and drops some. D and trimming come from the DNA, and the V and J calls and clone size come from that table. The table has more than 85,000 clones, 84% seen once. The sample was peripheral blood. V gene TRBV5-4 combines with J gene TRBJ2-3, with D tentatively TRBD2 (7 bases). The clonotype was recovered from a human donor in a cohort sampled during active COVID-19. Here the CDR3 DNA reads TGTGCCAGCAGCGGTGGAGGCTTGGGGGGGCCGACACGGGATACGCAGTATTTT. Protein: CASSGGGLGGPTRDTQYF.